This T cell receptor beta chain was obtained from a study of glioma-infiltrating T cells after dendritic cell vaccination. Time point of the sample: after dendritic cell vaccination, including at tumor progression/relapse. This CDR3 spans 18 amino acids. J gave up 10 bases and V 2 bases, and 16 bases lay outside the gene matches. CDR1 and CDR2 from the germline V gene are MGHRA and YSYEKL. Measured with immunoSEQ multiplex PCR; TCRdb has only the in-frame clones, and not every one. Here the sample spans 55,000 to 75,000 clones, around 85% being singletons. The source is a human donor with glioblastoma. The chain combines TRBV4-1 with TRBJ2-6, with 8 bases matching TRBD1. The specimen was blood, collected after dendritic cell vaccination. CDR3 nucleotides: TGCGCCAGCAGCCAATCGAGAGGCAGGGGGCTACTTGCGAACGTCCTGACTTTC. Amino acid sequence: CASSQSRGRGLLANVLTF.